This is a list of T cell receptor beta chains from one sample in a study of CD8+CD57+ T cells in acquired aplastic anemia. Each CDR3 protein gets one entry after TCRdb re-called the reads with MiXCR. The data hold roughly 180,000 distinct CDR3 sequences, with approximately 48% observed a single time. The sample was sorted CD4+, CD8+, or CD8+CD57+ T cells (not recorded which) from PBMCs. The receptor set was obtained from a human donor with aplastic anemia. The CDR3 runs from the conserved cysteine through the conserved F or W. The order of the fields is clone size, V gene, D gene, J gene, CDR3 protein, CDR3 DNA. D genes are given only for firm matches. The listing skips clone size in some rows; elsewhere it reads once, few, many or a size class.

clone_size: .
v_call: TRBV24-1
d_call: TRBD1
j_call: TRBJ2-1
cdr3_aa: CATGSGQGGRNEQFF
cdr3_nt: TGTGCCACCGGGTCCGGACAGGGTGGACGCAATGAGCAGTTCTTC

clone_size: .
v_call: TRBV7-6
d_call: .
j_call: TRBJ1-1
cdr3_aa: CASSSGVGRTEAFF
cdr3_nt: TGTGCCAGCAGCTCCGGAGTGGGGAGGACTGAAGCTTTCTTT

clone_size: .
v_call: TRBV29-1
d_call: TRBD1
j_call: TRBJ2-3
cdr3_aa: CSAALGQGTDTQYF
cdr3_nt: TGCAGCGCCGCCTTGGGACAGGGAACAGATACGCAGTATTTT

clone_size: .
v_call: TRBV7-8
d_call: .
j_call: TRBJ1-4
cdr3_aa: CAWTLGEPNEKLFF
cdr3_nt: TGTGCTTGGACCTTGGGTGAGCCGAATGAAAAACTGTTTTTT

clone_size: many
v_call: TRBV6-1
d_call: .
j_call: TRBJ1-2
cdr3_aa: CASENPNYGYTF
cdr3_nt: TGTGCCAGCGAAAACCCAAACTATGGCTACACCTTC

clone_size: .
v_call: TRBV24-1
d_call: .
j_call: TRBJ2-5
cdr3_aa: CATSSGQKETQYF
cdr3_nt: TGTGCCACCAGTTCAGGACAGAAAGAGACCCAGTACTTC

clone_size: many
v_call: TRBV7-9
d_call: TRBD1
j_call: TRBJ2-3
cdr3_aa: CASSLGQATDTQYF
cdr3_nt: TGTGCCAGCAGCTTGGGACAGGCCACAGATACGCAGTATTTT

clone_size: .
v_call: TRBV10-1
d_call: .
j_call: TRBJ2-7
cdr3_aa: CASSEYRVYEQYF
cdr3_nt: TGCGCCAGCAGTGAGTACAGGGTCTACGAGCAGTACTTC

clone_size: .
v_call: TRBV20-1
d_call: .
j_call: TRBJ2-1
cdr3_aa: CSATRERAYNEQFF
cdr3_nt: TGCAGTGCTACGAGAGAGCGGGCGTACAATGAGCAGTTCTTC

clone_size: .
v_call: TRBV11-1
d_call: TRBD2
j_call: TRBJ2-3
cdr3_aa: CASSPSGRGDTDTQYF
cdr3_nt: TGTGCCAGCAGTCCGAGCGGGAGAGGGGACACAGATACGCAGTATTTT

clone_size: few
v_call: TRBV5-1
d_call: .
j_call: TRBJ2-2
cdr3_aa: CASSFSLNTGGLFF
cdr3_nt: TGCGCCAGCAGCTTTTCCTTAAACACCGGGGGGCTGTTTTTT

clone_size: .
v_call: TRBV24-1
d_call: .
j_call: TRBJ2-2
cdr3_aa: CATSRGGTNTGELFF
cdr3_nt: TGTGCCACTTCTCGGGGCGGGACGAACACCGGGGAGCTGTTTTTT

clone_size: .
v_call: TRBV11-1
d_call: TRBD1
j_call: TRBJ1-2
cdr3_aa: CASSPILKLRDRGGYGYTF
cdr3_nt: TGTGCCAGCAGCCCGATACTCAAACTAAGGGACAGGGGCGGCTATGGCTACACCTTC

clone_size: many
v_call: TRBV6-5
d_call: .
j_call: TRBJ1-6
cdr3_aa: CASTLRSSYNSPLHF
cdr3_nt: TGTGCCAGCACTTTACGGAGCTCCTATAATTCACCCCTCCACTTT

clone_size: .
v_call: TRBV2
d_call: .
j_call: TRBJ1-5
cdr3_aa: CASGLEGSNQPQHF
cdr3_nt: TGTGCCAGCGGACTGGAAGGCAGCAATCAGCCCCAGCATTTT

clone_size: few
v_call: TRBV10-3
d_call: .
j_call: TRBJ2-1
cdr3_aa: CASSEARQGSSYNEQFF
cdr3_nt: TGTGCCAGCAGTGAAGCAAGGCAGGGGAGCTCCTACAATGAGCAGTTCTTC

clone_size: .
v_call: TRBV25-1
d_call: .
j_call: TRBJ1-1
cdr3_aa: CASTLGIGGDTEAFF
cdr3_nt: TGTGCCAGCACCCTGGGGATAGGGGGTGACACTGAAGCTTTCTTT

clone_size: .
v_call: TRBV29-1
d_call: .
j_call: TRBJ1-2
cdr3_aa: CSVEGGVDYGYTF
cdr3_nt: TGCAGCGTTGAAGGCGGGGTTGACTATGGCTACACCTTC

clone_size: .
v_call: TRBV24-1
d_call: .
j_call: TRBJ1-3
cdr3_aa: CATSDPTEAGNTIYF
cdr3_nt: TGTGCCACCAGTGACCCCACAGAGGCTGGAAACACCATATATTTT

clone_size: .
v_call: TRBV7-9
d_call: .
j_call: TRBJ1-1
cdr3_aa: CASSFDDTEAFF
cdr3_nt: TGTGCCAGCAGCTTCGACGACACTGAAGCTTTCTTT

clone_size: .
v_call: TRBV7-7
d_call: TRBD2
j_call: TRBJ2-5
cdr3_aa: CASSLGEGLGSRDQETQYF
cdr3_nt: TGTGCTAGCAGCTTAGGGGAGGGGCTCGGGAGCCGTGACCAAGAGACCCAGTACTTC

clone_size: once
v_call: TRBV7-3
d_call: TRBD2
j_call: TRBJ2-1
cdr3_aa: CASSSLAGGRGEQFF
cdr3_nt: TGTGCAAGCAGCTCACTAGCGGGGGGGCGAGGTGAGCAGTTCTTC

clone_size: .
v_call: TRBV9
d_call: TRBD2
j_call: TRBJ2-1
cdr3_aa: CASSNGGALSDEQFF
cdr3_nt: TGTGCCAGCAGCAACGGGGGGGCGCTGTCGGATGAGCAGTTCTTC

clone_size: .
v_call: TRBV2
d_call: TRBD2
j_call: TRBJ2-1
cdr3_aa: CASTLAGYNEQFF
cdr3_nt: TGTGCCAGCACGCTAGCGGGCTACAATGAGCAGTTCTTC

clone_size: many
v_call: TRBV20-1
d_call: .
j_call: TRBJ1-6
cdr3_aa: CSACGQGNNSPLHF
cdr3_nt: TGCAGTGCCTGCGGGCAGGGTAATAATTCACCCCTCCACTTT

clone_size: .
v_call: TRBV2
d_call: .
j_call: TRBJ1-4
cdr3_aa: CASSEQGPTNEKLFF
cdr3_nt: TGTGCCAGCAGTGAACAGGGGCCAACTAATGAAAAACTGTTTTTT

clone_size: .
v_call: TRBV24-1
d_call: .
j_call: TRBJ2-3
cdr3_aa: CATSDLFTDTQYF
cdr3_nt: TGTGCCACCAGTGATTTGTTCACAGATACGCAGTATTTT

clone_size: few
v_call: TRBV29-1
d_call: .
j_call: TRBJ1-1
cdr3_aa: CSARNTEAFF
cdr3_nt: TGCAGCGCGCGGAACACTGAAGCTTTCTTT

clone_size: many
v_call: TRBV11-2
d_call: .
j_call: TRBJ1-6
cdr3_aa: CASSHLLMGDGSPLHF
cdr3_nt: TGTGCCAGCAGCCACCTACTTATGGGGGACGGCTCACCCCTCCACTTT

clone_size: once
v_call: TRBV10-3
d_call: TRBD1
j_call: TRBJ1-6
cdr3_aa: CANSPGQGAASPLHF
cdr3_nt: TGTGCCAACAGCCCGGGACAGGGGGCGGCTTCACCCCTCCACTTT

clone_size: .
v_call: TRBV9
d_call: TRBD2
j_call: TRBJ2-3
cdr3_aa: CASSTTMRGAPTDTQYF
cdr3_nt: TGTGCCAGCAGCACTACTATGCGGGGGGCACCCACAGATACGCAGTATTTT

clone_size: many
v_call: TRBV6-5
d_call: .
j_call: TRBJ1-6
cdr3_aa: CASSYSTTGLGSPLHF
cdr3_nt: TGTGCCAGCAGTTACTCGACCACAGGGCTCGGTTCACCCCTCCACTTT

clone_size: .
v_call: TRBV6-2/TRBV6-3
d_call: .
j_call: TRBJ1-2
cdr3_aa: CASSYSANYGYTF
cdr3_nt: TGTGCCAGCAGTTACTCGGCTAACTATGGCTACACCTTC

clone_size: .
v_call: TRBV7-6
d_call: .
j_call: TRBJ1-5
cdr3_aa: CASSREGAGGQPQHF
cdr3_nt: TGTGCCAGCAGCAGGGAGGGAGCGGGAGGGCAGCCCCAGCATTTT

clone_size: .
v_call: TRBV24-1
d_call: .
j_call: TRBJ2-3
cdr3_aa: CATSDSSWAQYF
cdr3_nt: TGTGCCACCAGTGACTCCAGTTGGGCGCAGTATTTT

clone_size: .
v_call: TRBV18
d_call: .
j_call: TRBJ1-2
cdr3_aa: CASSTEGPNYGYTF
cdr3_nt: TGTGCCAGCTCGACGGAGGGGCCTAACTATGGCTACACCTTC

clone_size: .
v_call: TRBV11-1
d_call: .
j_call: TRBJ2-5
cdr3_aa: CASSLDGGGQETQYF
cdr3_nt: TGTGCCAGCAGCTTAGACGGGGGTGGGCAAGAGACCCAGTACTTC

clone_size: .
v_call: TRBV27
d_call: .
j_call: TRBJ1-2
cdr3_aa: CASGNLPEKTRGYTF
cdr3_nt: TGTGCCAGCGGAAACCTCCCCGAGAAAACTCGTGGCTACACCTTC

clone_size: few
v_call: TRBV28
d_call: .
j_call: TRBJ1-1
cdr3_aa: CASSLSGAGRAEAFF
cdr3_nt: TGTGCCAGCAGTTTATCCGGGGCCGGTAGGGCGGAAGCTTTCTTT

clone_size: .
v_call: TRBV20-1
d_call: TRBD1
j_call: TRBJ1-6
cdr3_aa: CSVIGQANNLPLHF
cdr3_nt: TGCAGTGTTATCGGACAGGCTAATAACTTACCCCTCCACTTT

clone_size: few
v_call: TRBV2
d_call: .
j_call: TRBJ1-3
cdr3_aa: CASSEMGNSGNTIYF
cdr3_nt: TGTGCCAGCAGTGAAATGGGGAACTCTGGAAACACCATATATTTT